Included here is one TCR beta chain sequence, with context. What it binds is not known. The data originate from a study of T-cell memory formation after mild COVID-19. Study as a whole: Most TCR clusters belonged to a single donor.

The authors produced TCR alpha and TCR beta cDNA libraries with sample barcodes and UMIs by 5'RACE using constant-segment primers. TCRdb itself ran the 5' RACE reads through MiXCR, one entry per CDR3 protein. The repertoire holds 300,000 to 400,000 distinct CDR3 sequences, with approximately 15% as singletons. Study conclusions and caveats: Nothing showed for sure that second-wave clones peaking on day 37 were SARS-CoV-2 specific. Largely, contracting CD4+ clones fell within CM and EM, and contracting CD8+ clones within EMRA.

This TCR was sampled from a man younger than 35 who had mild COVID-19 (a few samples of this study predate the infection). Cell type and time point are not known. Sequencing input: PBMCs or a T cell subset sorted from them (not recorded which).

CDR3 protein: CASSRGQVEETQYF. DNA of the CDR3: TGTGCCAGCAGCCGCGGACAGGTAGAAGAGACCCAGTACTTC. V gene TRBV4-2 combines with J gene TRBJ2-5, with 7 bases lining up with TRBD1. The CDR3 spans 14 residues. V shed 4 bases, J shed 3 bases, and the junction held 5 bases outside the gene matches. Germline-derived CDR1 and CDR2 are LGHNA and YNFKEQ.